Following are 17 T cell receptor beta chains from one sample sequenced in a study of cytomegalovirus exposure and HLA in healthy donors. The PCR ran on 60 Vbeta and 13 Jbeta primers. The repertoire was sequenced with immunoSEQ multiplex PCR; TCRdb's copy has only in-frame clones and lacks some. Among more than 150,000 clones listed, under 80% were seen once. The sequencing sample was made of PBMCs. Every receptor here comes from a woman aged 25 to 39 in good health and CMV-seropositive.

This CDR3 reads CASSQGGNTEAFF. The CDR3, as DNA: TGTGCCAGCAGCCAGGGGGGGAACACTGAAGCTTTCTTT. This sequence joins TRBV2 and TRBJ1-1; 7 bases line up with TRBD1. The CDR3 consists of 13 residues. V lost 6 bases to trimming and J lost 1 base; unmatched junction nucleotides: 2. Germline CDR1 reads SNHLY; CDR2 reads FYNNEI.

The chain couples TRBV9 to TRBJ2-1, with a possible D match to TRBD2 (7 bases). The CDR3 is 17 residues long. V lost 0 bases to trimming and J lost 7 bases, with 20 bases between them. Germline V gene lookup returns CDR1 SGDLS and CDR2 YYNGEE. The DNA for the CDR3 is TGTGCCAGCAGCGTAGATACAAGGGGGGGCCTGGGAAATGAGCAGTTCTTC. Translation: CASSVDTRGGLGNEQFF.

The chain uses TRBV6-6 and TRBJ2-5, with 9 bases that match TRBD1. V dropped 8 bases and J dropped 11; count of bases not matched to a gene: 15. The germline gives CDR1 MNHNY, CDR2 SVGAGI (reference sequence). The CDR3 consists of 14 residues. The CDR3 nucleotides read TGTGCCAGCGTAGGTGGACAGGGGAGGTGGGAGCAGTACTTC. It codes for CASVGGQGRWEQYF.

The chain employs TRBV15 and TRBJ1-5, with TRBD1 as a possible D gene (6 bases). The CDR3 consists of 16 residues. Germline CDR1 reads LNHNV; CDR2 reads YYDKDF (reference sequence). With 0 bases removed from V and 9 bases from J, the gap between germline ends came to 18 bases. The DNA for the CDR3 is TGTGCCACCAGCAGAGATGGGGGACAAATAATCCGGCCCCAGCATTTT. Encoded protein: CATSRDGGQIIRPQHF. Together with reference TRBV15 and TRBJ1-5, the CDR3 gives the full variable domain: DAMVIQNPRYQVTQFGKPVTLSCSQTLNHNVMYWYQQKSSQAPKLLFHYYDKDFNNEADTPDNFQSRRPNTSFCFLDIRSPGLGDTAMYLCATSRDGGQIIRPQHFGDGTRLSIL.

This clone appeared once. The gene calls are TRBV28 and TRBJ2-7, with 13 positions matching TRBD2. In germline, CDR1 is MDHEN, CDR2 SYDVKM. The CDR3 is made up of 18 amino acids. V shed 6 bases and J 6 bases; nucleotides not matched to a gene: 17. CDR3 in amino acids: CASSYRGAGTSGVTEQYF. The CDR3 coding sequence is TGTGCCAGCAGCTATAGAGGGGCCGGGACTAGCGGGGTAACCGAGCAGTACTTC.

The CDR3 sequence is CASSQDTTGKISGANVLTF. The CDR3 DNA sequence: TGTGCCAGCAGCCAAGATACGACAGGTAAAATTTCTGGGGCCAACGTCCTGACTTTC. This chain joins TRBV4-2 and TRBJ2-6; possibly TRBD1 for D (6 bases). The CDR3 totals 19 residues. The germline CDR1 and CDR2 sequences are LGHNA and YNFKEQ. Trimming removed 0 bases from V and 1 base from J, with 16 bases in between.

This clone was recorded a few times. V usage is TRBV5-4 and J usage is TRBJ2-3; 12 positions agree with TRBD2. V shed 4 bases, J shed 2 bases, and the junction held 5 bases outside the gene matches. The CDR3 loop spans 16 amino acids. CDR1 and CDR2 (germline): SGHNT, YYREEE (reference sequence). Here the CDR3 DNA reads TGTGCCAGCAGCGCCCTAGCGGGGGGGATCACAGATACGCAGTATTTT. Translation gives CASSALAGGITDTQYF.

This chain uses TRBV7-8 with TRBJ1-3, with TRBD1 matching 7 bases. The J segment lost 4 bases and the V segment lost 5 bases, leaving 8 bases of the junction unmatched. This CDR3 has 15 residues. The germline gives CDR1 SGHVS, CDR2 FQNEAQ. CDR3 in amino acids: CASSPGQRGGNTIYF. The CDR3 region has the DNA TGTGCCAGCAGCCCGGGACAGCGAGGCGGAAACACCATATATTTT.

The gene calls are TRBV5-4 and TRBJ2-3; D possibly corresponds to TRBD1 (7 bases). Germline values: CDR1 SGHNT, CDR2 YYREEE (reference sequence). V dropped 1 base and J dropped 2 bases, with 11 bases sitting between them. CDR3 length: 15 residues. As DNA, the CDR3 is TGTGCCAGCAGCTTGCAGGGGGGTGTCACAGATACGCAGTATTTT. It codes for CASSLQGGVTDTQYF.

The chain couples TRBV27 to TRBJ2-5; maybe TRBD2 (5 bases). Looked up from germline, CDR1 is MNHEY and CDR2 is SMNVEV (reference sequence). The V and J ends lost 2 bases and 5 bases respectively, with 6 bases between them. The length of the CDR3 is 12 residues. The CDR3 DNA reads as TGTGCCAGCAGTTTAACGGGGGAGACCCAGTACTTC. Translated, it gives CASSLTGETQYF.

As to this clone: The same CDR3 is also encoded by other DNA sequences in this sample. This chain joins TRBV4-1 and TRBJ2-5, with TRBD2 identical over 7 bases. Trimming took 0 bases from V and 5 from J; bases not matched to a gene: 6. CDR1 is MGHRA, CDR2 YSYEKL, per germline. There are 15 residues in the CDR3. As DNA, the CDR3 is TGCGCCAGCAGCCAAGATGGGAGGGGCGCGGAGACCCAGTACTTC. It is translated as CASSQDGRGAETQYF.

V and J are TRBV7-6 and TRBJ2-3, with 10 bases matching TRBD1. V shed 5 bases, J shed 4 bases, and the junction held 9 bases outside the gene matches. Germline-derived CDR1 and CDR2 are SGHVS and FNYEAQ. The CDR3 has 16 residues. The CDR3 is CASSPRQGADSDTQYF. The CDR3 coding sequence is TGTGCCAGCAGCCCCCGACAGGGGGCCGATTCAGATACGCAGTATTTT.

J is TRBJ2-5 and V is TRBV4-3; a possible D gene is TRBD2 (5 bases). TRBJ2-7 matches the DNA end more closely, so the J call is doubtful. The CDR3 runs to 16 residues. Germline lookup yields CDR1 LGHNA and CDR2 YSLEER. The CDR3 region is CASSQAGRDHWNEQYF. The CDR3 nucleotides read TGCGCCAGCAGCCAAGCTGGACGGGATCATTGGAACGAGCAGTACTTC.

The rearrangement joins TRBV5-4 to TRBJ2-7, with D perhaps TRBD1 (6 bases). Germline V gene sequence: CDR1 SGHNT, CDR2 YYREEE (reference sequence). The CDR3 is 15 amino acids. Trimming took off 3 bases at V and 2 bases at J, with 15 bases between the two ends. In nucleotides, the CDR3 is TGTGCCAGCAGCTCGTACCGGGACACGACCTACGAGCAGTACTTC. Protein: CASSSYRDTTYEQYF.

V and J are TRBV5-1 and TRBJ1-2, with D hard to call. The germline V gene has CDR1 SGHRS and CDR2 YFSETQ. This CDR3 region has 15 residues. Trimming left V 0 bases short and J 0 bases short, with 9 bases between. The CDR3 sequence is CASSLVAAANYGYTF. The CDR3 DNA is TGCGCCAGCAGCTTGGTGGCGGCAGCTAACTATGGCTACACCTTC.

In DNA form, the CDR3 reads TGCGCCAGCAGCCACCGAGGGGGGGTAGGGGGGGCCAACGTCCTGACTTTC. Its protein is CASSHRGGVGGANVLTF. The chain links TRBV4-3 to TRBJ2-6; a possible D gene is TRBD2 (7 bases). Germline lookup yields CDR1 LGHNA and CDR2 YSLEER. V dropped 3 bases and J dropped 4 bases, with 16 bases sitting between them. The CDR3 totals 17 residues.

This chain connects TRBV2 to TRBJ2-7; TRBD2 aligns across 8 bases. The CDR3 length is 16 residues. The V gene's germline CDR1 is SNHLY and CDR2 FYNNEI. The V gene end was trimmed by 6 bases and the J gene end by 0 bases; junction bases not matched to a gene: 10. The CDR3 here is CASSIAGLTHSYEQYF. DNA for the CDR3: TGTGCCAGCAGCATAGCGGGGCTAACTCACTCCTACGAGCAGTACTTC.